Listed here are 9 T cell receptor beta chains from one sample, sequenced in a study of cytomegalovirus exposure and HLA in healthy donors. Generated by immunoSEQ multiplex PCR, the TCRdb table keeps only in-frame clones and is missing some. The table lists over 85,000 clones, around 89% of them singletons. The sample consisted of PBMCs. These receptors came from a woman aged 25 to 39 in good health and CMV-seropositive.

This chain uses TRBV15 with TRBJ2-5, with TRBD2 identical over 7 bases. Germline CDR1 reads LNHNV; CDR2 reads YYDKDF (reference sequence). The V and J ends lost 1 base and 5 bases, in that order; junction bases with no gene match: 7. CDR3 length: 15 residues. The CDR3 spells CATSRGGGGVETQYF. In nucleotides, the CDR3 is TGTGCCACCAGCAGAGGCGGTGGGGGGGTTGAGACCCAGTACTTC. Variable domain in full (rest from reference TRBV15 and TRBJ2-5): DAMVIQNPRYQVTQFGKPVTLSCSQTLNHNVMYWYQQKSSQAPKLLFHYYDKDFNNEADTPDNFQSRRPNTSFCFLDIRSPGLGDTAMYLCATSRGGGGVETQYFGPGTRLLVL.

This clone was seen just once. The same CDR3 is also encoded by other DNA sequences in this sample. The chain joins TRBV9 to TRBJ2-2; TRBD2 might be the D (6 bases). The V gene lost 4 bases and the J gene lost 6 bases, with 13 bases spanning the gap. The CDR3 is made up of 14 amino acids. Germline V CDR1 and CDR2: SGDLS, YYNGEE. The CDR3 coding sequence is TGTGCCAGCAGCCCGAGTGGCGGGGCCGGGGAGCTGTTTTTT. Translated, it gives CASSPSGGAGELFF.

This clone showed up just a few times. Here the CDR3 reads CASSLRGSPQLAEQYF. The CDR3 nucleotides read TGTGCCAGCAGCCTCCGGGGGTCCCCCCAACTAGCCGAGCAGTACTTC. The chain joins TRBV11-2 to TRBJ2-7; D might be TRBD2 (6 bases). The CDR3 is 16 residues long. Per germline, CDR1 SGHAT and CDR2 FQNNGV. Trimming removed 5 bases at V and 6 bases at J, with 23 bases between.

The count of this clone is one. CDR3: CASSELLPGQGSYEQYF. The CDR3 DNA sequence: TGTGCCAGCAGTGAATTATTACCGGGACAGGGCTCCTACGAGCAGTACTTC. The chain combines TRBV6-1 with TRBJ2-7; 9 bases line up with TRBD1. CDR3 length equals 17 residues. CDR1 and CDR2 (germline): MNHNS, SASEGT. V lost 2 bases and J lost 0; bases outside the gene matches: 8.

The chain combines TRBV27 with TRBJ2-7, with 7 bases that match TRBD1. Per germline, CDR1 MNHEY and CDR2 SMNVEV (reference sequence). This CDR3 comprises 16 residues. V trimming: 4 bases; J trimming: 2 bases; junction bases outside the gene matches: 11. As DNA, the CDR3 is TGTGCCAGCAGTTCACTCACCGGGACAGAGGCCTACGAGCAGTACTTC. Residues: CASSSLTGTEAYEQYF.

The chain is built from TRBV4-3 and TRBJ2-3, with 12 bases matching TRBD2. V trimming: 0 bases; J trimming: 7 bases; junction bases outside the gene matches: 8. This CDR3 is built from 17 residues. The germline gives CDR1 LGHNA, CDR2 YSLEER. This CDR3 is CASSQEGTSGLSYTQYF. The CDR3 DNA sequence: TGCGCCAGCAGCCAAGAGGGGACTAGCGGGTTATCATATACGCAGTATTTT.

V usage is TRBV6-1 and J usage is TRBJ2-1, with 7 bases aligning to TRBD2. CDR1 is MNHNS and CDR2 is SASEGT in the germline V gene. With V trimmed by 1 base and J by 9 bases, 9 bases remained unmatched. This CDR3 contains 15 residues. The CDR3 nucleotides are TGTGCCAGCAGTGAAGTGAGCGGGGTAGCTGGTGAGCAGTTCTTC. The encoded protein is CASSEVSGVAGEQFF.

The rearrangement links TRBV6-1 to TRBJ2-5, with a tentative D call TRBD1 (6 bases). Deletions cut 4 bases from V and 2 bases from J, with 14 bases between. This CDR3 region has 15 residues. Germline CDR1 reads MNHNS; CDR2 reads SASEGT. The CDR3 nucleotides are TGTGCCAGCAGTGTACACTGGGACACTCAAGAGACCCAGTACTTC. It translates to CASSVHWDTQETQYF.

The rearrangement uses TRBV5-1 and TRBJ1-1, with D possibly matching TRBD1 (5 bases). This CDR3 is built from 14 residues. CDR1 SGHRS and CDR2 YFSETQ come from the germline V gene. V gave up 1 base and J gave up 0 bases, with 7 bases separating them. The CDR3 region has the DNA TGCGCCAGCAGCTTGACAGGAGTGAACACTGAAGCTTTCTTT. This translates into CASSLTGVNTEAFF.